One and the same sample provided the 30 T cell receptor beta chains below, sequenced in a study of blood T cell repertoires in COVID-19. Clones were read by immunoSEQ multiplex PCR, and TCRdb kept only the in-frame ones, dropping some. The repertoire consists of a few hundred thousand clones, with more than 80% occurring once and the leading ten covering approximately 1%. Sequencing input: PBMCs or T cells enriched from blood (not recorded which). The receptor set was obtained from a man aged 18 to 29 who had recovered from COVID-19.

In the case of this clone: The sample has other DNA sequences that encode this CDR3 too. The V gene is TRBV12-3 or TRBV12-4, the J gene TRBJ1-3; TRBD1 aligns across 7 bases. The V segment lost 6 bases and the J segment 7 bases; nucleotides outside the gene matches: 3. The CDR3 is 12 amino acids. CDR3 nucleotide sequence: TGTGCCAGCAGCCCCAGGGGGAACACCATATATTTT. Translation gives CASSPRGNTIYF.

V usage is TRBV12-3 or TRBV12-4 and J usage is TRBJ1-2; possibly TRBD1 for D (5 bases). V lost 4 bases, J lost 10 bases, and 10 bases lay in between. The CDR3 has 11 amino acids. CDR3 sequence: CASSWGVSYTF. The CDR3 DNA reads TGTGCCAGCAGTTGGGGGGTTTCCTACACCTTC.

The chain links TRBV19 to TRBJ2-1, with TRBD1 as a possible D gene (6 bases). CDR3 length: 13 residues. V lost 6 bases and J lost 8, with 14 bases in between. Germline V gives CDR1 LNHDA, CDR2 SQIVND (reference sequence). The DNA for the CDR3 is TGTGCCAGTAGAACATTACAGGGCGATGAGCAGTTCTTC. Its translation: CASRTLQGDEQFF.

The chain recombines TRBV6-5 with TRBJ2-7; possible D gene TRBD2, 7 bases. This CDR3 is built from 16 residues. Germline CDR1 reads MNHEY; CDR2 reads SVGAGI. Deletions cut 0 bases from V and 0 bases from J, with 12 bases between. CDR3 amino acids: CASSYSTGGGSYEQYF. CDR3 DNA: TGTGCCAGCAGTTACTCGACGGGGGGCGGCTCCTACGAGCAGTACTTC.

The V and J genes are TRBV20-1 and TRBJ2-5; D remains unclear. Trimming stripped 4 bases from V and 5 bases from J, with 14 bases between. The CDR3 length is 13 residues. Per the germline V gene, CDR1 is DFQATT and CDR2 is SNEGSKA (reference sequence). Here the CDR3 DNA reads TGCAGTGCTATTGACCCCCCGCGGGAGACCCAGTACTTC. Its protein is CSAIDPPRETQYF.

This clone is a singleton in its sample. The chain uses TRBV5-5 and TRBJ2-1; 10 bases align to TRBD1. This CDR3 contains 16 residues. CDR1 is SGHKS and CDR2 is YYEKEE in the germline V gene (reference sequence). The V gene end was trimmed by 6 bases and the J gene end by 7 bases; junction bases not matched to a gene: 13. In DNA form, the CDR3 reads TGTGCCAGCAACCAAAACCCCGGGACAGGGGTAAATGAGCAGTTCTTC. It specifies CASNQNPGTGVNEQFF.

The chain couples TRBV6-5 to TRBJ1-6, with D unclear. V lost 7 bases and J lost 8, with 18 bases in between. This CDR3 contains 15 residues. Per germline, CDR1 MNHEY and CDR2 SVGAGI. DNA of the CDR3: TGTGCCAGCACCACCGGACTAATTCCCGATTCACCCCTCCACTTT. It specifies CASTTGLIPDSPLHF.

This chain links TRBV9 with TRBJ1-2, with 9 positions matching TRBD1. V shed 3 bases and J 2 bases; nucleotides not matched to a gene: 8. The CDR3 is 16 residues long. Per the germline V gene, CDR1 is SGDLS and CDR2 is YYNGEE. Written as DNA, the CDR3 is TGTGCCAGCAGCGACAGGGGGCAGACGAGAAACTATGGCTACACCTTC. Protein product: CASSDRGQTRNYGYTF.

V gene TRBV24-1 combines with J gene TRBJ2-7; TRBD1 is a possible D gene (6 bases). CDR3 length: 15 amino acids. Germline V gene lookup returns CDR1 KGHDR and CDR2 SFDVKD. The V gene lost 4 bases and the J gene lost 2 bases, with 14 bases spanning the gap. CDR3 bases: TGTGCCACCAGTGACTCTGGACAGCTTCCCTACGAGCAGTACTTC. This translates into CATSDSGQLPYEQYF.

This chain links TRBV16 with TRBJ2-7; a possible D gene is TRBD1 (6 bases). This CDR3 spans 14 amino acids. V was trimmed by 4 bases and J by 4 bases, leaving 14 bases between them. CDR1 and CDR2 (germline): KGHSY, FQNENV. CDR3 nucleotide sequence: TGTGCCAGCAGCCTACAGGGACCTGTGTACGAGCAGTACTTC. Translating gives CASSLQGPVYEQYF. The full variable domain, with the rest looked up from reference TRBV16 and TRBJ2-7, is GEEVAQTPKHLVRGEGQKAKLYCAPIKGHSYVFWYQQVLKNEFKFLISFQNENVFDETGMPKERFSAKCLPNSPCSLEIQATKLEDSAVYFCASSLQGPVYEQYFGPGTRLTVT.

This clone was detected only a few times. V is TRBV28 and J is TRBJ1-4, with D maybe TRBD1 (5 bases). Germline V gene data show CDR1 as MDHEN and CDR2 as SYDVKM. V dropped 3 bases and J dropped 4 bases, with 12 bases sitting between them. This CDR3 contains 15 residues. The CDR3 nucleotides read TGTGCCAGCAGTTTTTCGGGTGACAGTAATGAAAAACTGTTTTTT. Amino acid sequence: CASSFSGDSNEKLFF.

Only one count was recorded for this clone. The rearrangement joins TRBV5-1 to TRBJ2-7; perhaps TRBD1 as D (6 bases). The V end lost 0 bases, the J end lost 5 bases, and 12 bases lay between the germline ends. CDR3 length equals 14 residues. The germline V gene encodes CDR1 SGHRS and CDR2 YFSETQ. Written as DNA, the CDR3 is TGCGCCAGCAGCTTGGGACAGGTAGACGACGAGCAGTACTTC. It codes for CASSLGQVDDEQYF.

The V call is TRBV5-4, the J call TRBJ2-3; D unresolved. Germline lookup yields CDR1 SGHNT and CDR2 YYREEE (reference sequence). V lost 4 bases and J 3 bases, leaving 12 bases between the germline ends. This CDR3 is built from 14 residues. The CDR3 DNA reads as TGTGCCAGCAGCCCCTCGGAGAGTACAGATACGCAGTATTTT. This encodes CASSPSESTDTQYF.

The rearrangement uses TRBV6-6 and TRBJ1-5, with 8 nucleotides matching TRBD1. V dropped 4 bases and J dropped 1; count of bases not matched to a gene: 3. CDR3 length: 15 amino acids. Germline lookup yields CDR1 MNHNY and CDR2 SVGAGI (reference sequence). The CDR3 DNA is TGTGCCAGCAGTTCTACAGGGGGGAGCAATCAGCCCCAGCATTTT. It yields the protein CASSSTGGSNQPQHF.

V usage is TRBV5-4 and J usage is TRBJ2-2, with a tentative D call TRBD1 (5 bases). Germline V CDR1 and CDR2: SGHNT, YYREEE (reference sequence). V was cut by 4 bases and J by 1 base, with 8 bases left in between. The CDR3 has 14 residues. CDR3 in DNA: TGTGCCAGCAGCCAGACAGAGAACACCGGGGAGCTGTTTTTT. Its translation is CASSQTENTGELFF.

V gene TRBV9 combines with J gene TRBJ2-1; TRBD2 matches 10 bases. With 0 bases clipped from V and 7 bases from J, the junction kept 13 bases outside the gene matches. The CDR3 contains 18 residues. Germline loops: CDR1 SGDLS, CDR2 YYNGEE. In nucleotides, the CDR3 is TGTGCCAGCAGCGTAGGGCCCTCAATAGCGGGAGGTTATAATGAGCAGTTCTTC. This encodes CASSVGPSIAGGYNEQFF.

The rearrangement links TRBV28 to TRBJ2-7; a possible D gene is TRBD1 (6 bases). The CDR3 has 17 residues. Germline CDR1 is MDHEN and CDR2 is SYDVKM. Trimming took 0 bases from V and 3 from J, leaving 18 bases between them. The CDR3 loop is CASSLWIEAGVGYEQYF. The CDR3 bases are TGTGCCAGCAGTTTATGGATTGAGGCAGGGGTGGGCTACGAGCAGTACTTC.

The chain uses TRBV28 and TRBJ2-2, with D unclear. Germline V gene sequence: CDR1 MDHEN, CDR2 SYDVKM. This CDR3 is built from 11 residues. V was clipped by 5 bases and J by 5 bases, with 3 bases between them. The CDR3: CASSETGELFF. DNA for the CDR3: TGTGCCAGCAGTGAGACCGGGGAGCTGTTTTTT.

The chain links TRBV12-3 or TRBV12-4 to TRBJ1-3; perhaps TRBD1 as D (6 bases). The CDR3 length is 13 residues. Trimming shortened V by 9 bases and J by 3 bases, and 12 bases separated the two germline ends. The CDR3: CASERDIGNTIYF. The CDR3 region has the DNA TGTGCCAGTGAACGGGACATTGGAAACACCATATATTTT.

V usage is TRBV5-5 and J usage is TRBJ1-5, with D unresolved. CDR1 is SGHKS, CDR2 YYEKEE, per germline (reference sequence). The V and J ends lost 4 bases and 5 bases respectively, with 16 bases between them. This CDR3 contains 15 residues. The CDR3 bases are TGTGCCAGCAGCCCCACAGAAACCCTTTATCAGCCCCAGCATTTT. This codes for CASSPTETLYQPQHF.

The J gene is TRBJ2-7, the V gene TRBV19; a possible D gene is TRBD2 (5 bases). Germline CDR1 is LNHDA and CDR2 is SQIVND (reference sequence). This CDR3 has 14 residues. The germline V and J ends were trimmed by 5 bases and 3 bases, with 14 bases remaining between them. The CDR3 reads CASSPEASLYEQYF. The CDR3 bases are TGTGCCAGTAGTCCCGAGGCTAGCCTCTACGAGCAGTACTTC.

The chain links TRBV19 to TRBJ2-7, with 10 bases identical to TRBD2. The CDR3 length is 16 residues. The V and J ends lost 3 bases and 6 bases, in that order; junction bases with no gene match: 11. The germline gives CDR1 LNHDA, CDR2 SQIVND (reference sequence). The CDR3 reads CASSINLAGVAGEQYF. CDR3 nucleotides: TGTGCCAGTAGTATTAACCTAGCGGGAGTGGCTGGCGAGCAGTACTTC.

The CDR3 here is CASTDPGSGFTDTQYF. The CDR3 DNA follows: TGCGCCAGCACCGACCCCGGTAGCGGGTTTACAGATACGCAGTATTTT. V and J are TRBV4-1 and TRBJ2-3, with 7 nucleotides matching TRBD2. The CDR3 contains 16 residues. Trimming cost V 7 bases and J 3 bases; bases outside gene matches: 13. Germline lookup yields CDR1 MGHRA and CDR2 YSYEKL.

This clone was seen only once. The DNA of the CDR3 is TGCGCCAGCAGCTTTCTTGGGGGGGAACTCCAAGAGACCCAGTACTTC. Amino acid sequence: CASSFLGGELQETQYF. The chain joins TRBV5-1 to TRBJ2-5, with TRBD2 matching 7 bases. Trimming removed 2 bases from V and 1 base from J; junction bases left unmatched: 8. The germline CDR1 and CDR2 sequences are SGHRS and YFSETQ. CDR3 length: 16 amino acids.

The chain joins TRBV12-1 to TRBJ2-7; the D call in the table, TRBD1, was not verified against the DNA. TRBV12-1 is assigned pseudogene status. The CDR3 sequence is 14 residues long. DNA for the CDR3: TGTGCCAGCAGCTTACCGACAGTTTTGTACGAGCAGTACTTC. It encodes CASSLPTVLYEQYF.

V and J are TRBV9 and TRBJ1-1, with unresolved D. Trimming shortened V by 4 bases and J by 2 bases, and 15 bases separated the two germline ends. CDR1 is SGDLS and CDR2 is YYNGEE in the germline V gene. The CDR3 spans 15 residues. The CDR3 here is CASSRGIGGNTEAFF. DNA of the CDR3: TGTGCCAGCAGCCGTGGTATAGGCGGAAACACTGAAGCTTTCTTT. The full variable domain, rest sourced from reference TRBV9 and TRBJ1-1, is DSGVTQTPKHLITATGQRVTLRCSPRSGDLSVYWYQQSLDQGLQFLIQYYNGEERAKGNILERFSAQQFPDLHSELNLSSLELGDSALYFCASSRGIGGNTEAFFGQGTRLTVV.

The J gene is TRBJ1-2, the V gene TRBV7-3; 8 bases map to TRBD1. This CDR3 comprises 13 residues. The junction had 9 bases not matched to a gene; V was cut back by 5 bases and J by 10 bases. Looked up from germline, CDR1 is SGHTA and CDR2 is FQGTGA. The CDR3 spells CASSPRTGNDYTF. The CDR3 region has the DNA TGTGCCAGCAGCCCCAGGACAGGGAATGACTACACCTTC.

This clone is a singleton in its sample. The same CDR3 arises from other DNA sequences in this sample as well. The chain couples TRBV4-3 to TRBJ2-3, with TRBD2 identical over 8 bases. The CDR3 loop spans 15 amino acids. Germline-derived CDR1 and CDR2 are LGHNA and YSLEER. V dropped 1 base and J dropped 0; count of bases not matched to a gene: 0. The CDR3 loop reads CASSQGLASTDTQYF. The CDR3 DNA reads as TGCGCCAGCAGCCAAGGACTAGCGAGCACAGATACGCAGTATTTT.

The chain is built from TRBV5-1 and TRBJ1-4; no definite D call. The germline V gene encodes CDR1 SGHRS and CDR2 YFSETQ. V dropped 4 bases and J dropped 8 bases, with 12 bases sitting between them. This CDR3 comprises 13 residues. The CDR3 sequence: CASSPEPREKLFF. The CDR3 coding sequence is TGCGCCAGCAGCCCCGAGCCGCGCGAAAAACTGTTTTTT.

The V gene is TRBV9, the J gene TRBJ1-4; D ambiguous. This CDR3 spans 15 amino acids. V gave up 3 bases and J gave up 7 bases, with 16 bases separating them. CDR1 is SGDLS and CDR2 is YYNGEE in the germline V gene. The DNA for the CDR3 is TGTGCCAGCAGCGGGTCTCCAGAGGCTGGTGAAAAACTGTTTTTT. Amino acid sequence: CASSGSPEAGEKLFF.